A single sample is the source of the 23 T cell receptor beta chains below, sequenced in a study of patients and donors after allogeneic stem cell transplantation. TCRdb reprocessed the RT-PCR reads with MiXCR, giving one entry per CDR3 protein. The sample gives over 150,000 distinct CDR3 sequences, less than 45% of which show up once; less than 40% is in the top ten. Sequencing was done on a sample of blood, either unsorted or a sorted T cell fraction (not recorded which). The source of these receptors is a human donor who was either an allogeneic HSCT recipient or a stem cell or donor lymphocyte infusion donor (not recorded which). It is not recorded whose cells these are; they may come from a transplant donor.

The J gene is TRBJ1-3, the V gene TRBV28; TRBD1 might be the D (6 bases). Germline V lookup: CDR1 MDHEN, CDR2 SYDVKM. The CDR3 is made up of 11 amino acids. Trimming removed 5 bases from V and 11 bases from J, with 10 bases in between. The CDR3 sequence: CASSEQGAIYF. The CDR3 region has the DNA TGTGCCAGCAGTGAACAGGGTGCCATATATTTT.

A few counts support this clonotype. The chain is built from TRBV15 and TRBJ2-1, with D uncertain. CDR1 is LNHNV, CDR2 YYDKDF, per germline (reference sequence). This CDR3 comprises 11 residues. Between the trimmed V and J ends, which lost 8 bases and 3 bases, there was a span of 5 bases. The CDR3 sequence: CATGFYNEQFF. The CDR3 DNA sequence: TGTGCCACCGGGTTCTACAATGAGCAGTTCTTC. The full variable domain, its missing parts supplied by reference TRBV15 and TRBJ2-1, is DAMVIQNPRYQVTQFGKPVTLSCSQTLNHNVMYWYQQKSSQAPKLLFHYYDKDFNNEADTPDNFQSRRPNTSFCFLDIRSPGLGDTAMYLCATGFYNEQFFGPGTRLTVL.

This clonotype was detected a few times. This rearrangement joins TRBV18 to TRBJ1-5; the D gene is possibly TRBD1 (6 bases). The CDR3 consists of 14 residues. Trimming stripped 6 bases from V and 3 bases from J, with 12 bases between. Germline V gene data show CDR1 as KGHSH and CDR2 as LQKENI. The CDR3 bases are TGTGCCAGCTCTCCCACAGGGTTCAATCAGCCCCAGCATTTT. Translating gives CASSPTGFNQPQHF.

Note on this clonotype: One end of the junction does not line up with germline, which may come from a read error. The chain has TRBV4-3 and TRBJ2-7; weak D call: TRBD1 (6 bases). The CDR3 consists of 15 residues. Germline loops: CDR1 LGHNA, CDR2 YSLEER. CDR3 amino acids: CAGSQASQGIYEQYF. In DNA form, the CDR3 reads TGCGCCGGCAGCCAAGCTTCCCAGGGGATCTACGAGCAGTACTTC.

The CDR3 nucleotides read TGCACCACAGATACCGATGGCTACACCTTC. It specifies CTTDTDGYTF. This chain uses TRBV29-1 with TRBJ1-2; D not certain. This CDR3 is built from 10 residues. Per germline, CDR1 SQVTM and CDR2 ANQGSEA.

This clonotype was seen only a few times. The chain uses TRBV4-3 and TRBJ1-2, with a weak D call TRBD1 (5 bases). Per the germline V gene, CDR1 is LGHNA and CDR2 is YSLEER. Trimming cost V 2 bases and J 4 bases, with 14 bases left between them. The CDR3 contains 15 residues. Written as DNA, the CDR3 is TGCGCCAGCAGCCAATACTTGACAGATAGCTATGGCTACACCTTC. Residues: CASSQYLTDSYGYTF.

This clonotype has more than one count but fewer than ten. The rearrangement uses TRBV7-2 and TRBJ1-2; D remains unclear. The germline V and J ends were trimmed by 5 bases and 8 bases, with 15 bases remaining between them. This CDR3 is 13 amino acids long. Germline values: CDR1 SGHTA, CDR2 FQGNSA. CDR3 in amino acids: CASSRGQDGGYTF. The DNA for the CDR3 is TGTGCCAGCAGCCGAGGCCAGGATGGAGGCTACACCTTC.

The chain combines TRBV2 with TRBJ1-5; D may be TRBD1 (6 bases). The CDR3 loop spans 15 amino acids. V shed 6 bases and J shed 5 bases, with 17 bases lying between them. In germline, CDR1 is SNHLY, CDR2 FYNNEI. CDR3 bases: TGTGCCAGCAGCGATCCCAGGGGCGAGGATCAGCCCCAGCATTTT. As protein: CASSDPRGEDQPQHF.

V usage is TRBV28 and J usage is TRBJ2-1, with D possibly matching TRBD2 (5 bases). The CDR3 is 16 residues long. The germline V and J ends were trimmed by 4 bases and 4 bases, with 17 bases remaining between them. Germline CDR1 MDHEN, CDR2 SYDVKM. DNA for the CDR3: TGTGCCAGCAGTTCGGTGGGAGTGCCGGGTTACAATGAGCAGTTCTTC. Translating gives CASSSVGVPGYNEQFF.

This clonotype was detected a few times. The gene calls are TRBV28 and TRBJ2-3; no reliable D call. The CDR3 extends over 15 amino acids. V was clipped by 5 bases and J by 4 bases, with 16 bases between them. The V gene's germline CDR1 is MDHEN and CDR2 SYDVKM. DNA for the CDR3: TGTGCCAGCAGTCTATATCGATCGGGCGCAGATACGCAGTATTTT. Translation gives CASSLYRSGADTQYF.

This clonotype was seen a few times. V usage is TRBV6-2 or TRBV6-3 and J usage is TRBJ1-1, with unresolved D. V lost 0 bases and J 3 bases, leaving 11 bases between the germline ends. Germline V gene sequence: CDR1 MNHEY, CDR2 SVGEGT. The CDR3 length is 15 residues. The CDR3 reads CASSYSTLQYTEAFF. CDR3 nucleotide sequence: TGTGCCAGCAGTTACTCGACGTTACAGTACACTGAAGCTTTCTTT.

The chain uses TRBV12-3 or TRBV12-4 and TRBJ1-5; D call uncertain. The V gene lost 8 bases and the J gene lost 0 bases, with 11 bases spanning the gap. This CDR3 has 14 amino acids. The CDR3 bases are TGTGCCAGCGTCGACCGGTATAGCAATCAGCCCCAGCATTTT. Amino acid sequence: CASVDRYSNQPQHF.

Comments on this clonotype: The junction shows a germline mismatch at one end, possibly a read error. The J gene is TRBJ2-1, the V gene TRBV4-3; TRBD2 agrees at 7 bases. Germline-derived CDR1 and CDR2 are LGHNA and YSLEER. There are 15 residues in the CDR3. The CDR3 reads CASQRDPLSYNQQFF. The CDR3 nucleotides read TGCGCCAGCCAGCGGGACCCCTTATCCTACAATCAGCAGTTCTTC.

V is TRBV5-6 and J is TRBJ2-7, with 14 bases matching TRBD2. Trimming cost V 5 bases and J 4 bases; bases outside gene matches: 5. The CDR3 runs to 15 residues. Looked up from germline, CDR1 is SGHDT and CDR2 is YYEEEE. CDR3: CASSTGTSGSYEQYF. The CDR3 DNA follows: TGTGCCAGCAGTACAGGGACTAGCGGGAGTTACGAGCAGTACTTC.

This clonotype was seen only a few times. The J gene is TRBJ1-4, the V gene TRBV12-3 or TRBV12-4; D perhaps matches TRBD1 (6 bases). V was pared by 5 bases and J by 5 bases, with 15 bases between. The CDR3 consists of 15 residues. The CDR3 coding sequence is TGTGCCAGCAGTCCCACCGCAGGGGCGAATGAAAAACTGTTTTTT. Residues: CASSPTAGANEKLFF.

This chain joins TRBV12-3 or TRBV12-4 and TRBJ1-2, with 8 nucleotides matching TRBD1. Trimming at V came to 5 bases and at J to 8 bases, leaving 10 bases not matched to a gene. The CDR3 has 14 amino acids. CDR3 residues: CASSIKQGVGGYTF. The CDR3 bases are TGTGCCAGCAGTATTAAACAGGGGGTGGGCGGCTACACCTTC.

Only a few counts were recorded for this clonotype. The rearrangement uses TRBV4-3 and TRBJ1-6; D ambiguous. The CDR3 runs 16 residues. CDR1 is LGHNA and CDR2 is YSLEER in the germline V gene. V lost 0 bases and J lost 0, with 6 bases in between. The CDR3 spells CASSQEPGSYNSPLHF. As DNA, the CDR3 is TGCGCCAGCAGCCAAGAGCCGGGCTCCTATAATTCACCCCTCCACTTT.

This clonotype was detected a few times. For the CDR3, the DNA is TGTGCCAGCAGTTACACTAGCGACTACAATGAGCAGTTCTTC. Amino acids: CASSYTSDYNEQFF. The chain couples TRBV7-2 to TRBJ2-1; 7 bases agree with TRBD2. The CDR3 is 14 amino acids. Germline values: CDR1 SGHTA, CDR2 FQGNSA. Trimming at V came to 6 bases and at J to 3 bases, leaving 5 bases not matched to a gene.

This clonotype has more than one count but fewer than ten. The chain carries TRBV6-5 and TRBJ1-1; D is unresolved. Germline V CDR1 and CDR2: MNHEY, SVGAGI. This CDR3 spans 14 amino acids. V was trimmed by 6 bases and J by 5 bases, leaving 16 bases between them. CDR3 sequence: CASSWRGGGTEAFF. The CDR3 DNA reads TGTGCCAGCAGCTGGCGAGGCGGAGGAACTGAAGCTTTCTTT.

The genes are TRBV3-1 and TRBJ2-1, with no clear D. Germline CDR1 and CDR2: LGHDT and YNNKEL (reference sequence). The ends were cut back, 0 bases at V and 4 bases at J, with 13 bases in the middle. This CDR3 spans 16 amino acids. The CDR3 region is CASSQDPGPRYNEQFF. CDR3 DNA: TGTGCCAGCAGCCAAGACCCCGGACCGCGATACAATGAGCAGTTCTTC.

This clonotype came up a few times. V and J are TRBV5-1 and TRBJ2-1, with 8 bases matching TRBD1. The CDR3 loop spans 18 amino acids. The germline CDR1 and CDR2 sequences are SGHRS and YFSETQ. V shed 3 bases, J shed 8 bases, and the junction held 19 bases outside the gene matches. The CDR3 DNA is TGCGCCAGCAGCTGGACTGGGATCGGACAGGGAGCGAATGATGAGCAGTTCTTC. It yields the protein CASSWTGIGQGANDEQFF. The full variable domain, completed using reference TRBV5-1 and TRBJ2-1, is KAGVTQTPRYLIKTRGQQVTLSCSPISGHRSVSWYQQTPGQGLQFLFEYFSETQRNKGNFPGRFSGRQFSNSRSEMNVSTLELGDSALYLCASSWTGIGQGANDEQFFGPGTRLTVL.

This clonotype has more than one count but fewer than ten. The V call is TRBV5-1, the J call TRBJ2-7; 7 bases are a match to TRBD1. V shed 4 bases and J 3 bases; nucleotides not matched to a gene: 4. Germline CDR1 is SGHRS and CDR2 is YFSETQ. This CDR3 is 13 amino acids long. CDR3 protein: CASSAGTVYEQYF. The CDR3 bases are TGCGCCAGCAGCGCCGGGACAGTCTACGAGCAGTACTTC.

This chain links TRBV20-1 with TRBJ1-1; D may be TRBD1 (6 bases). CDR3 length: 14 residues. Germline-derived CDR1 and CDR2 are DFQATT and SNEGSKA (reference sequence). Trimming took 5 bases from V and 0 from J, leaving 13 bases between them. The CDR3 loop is CSAVRDILNTEAFF. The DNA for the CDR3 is TGCAGTGCTGTTCGGGACATATTGAACACTGAAGCTTTCTTT.